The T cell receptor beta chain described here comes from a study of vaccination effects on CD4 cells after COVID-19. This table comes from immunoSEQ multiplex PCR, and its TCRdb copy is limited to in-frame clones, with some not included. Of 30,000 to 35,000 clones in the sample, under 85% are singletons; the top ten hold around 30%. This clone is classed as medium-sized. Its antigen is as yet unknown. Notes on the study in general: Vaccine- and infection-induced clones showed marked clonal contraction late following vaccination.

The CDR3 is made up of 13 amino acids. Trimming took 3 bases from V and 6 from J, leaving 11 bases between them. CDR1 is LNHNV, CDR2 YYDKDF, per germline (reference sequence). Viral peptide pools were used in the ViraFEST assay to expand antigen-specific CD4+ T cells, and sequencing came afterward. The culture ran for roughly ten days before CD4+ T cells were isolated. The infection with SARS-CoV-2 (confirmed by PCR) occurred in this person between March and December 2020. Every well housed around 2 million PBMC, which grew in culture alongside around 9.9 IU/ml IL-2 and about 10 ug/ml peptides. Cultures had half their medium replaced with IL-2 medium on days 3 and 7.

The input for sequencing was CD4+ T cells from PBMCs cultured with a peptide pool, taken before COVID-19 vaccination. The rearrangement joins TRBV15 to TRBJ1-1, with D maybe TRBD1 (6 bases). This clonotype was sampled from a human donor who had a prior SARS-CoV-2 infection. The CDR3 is CATSRKPGAEAFF. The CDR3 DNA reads TGTGCCACCAGCAGGAAACCAGGGGCTGAAGCTTTCTTT. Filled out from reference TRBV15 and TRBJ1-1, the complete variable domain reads DAMVIQNPRYQVTQFGKPVTLSCSQTLNHNVMYWYQQKSSQAPKLLFHYYDKDFNNEADTPDNFQSRRPNTSFCFLDIRSPGLGDTAMYLCATSRKPGAEAFFGQGTRLTVV.